This T cell receptor (beta chain) was documented in a study of CXCR3 chemokines and chemotherapy response in bladder cancer. V lost 1 base and J lost 0, with 4 bases in between. The CDR3 is 15 residues long. Germline V gene data show CDR1 as SGHTA and CDR2 as FQGNSA. This clonotype is medium-sized. A single record per CDR3 protein comes from TCRdb applying MiXCR to the PCR reads. The sample has fewer than 3,500 distinct CDR3 sequences, 20% to 30% seen once; the top ten hold about 13%. The genes are TRBV7-2 and TRBJ2-6; D not certain. This sample was taken from a patient whose treatment included neoadjuvant chemotherapy. This TCR derives from a human donor with bladder cancer that did not respond to neoadjuvant chemotherapy. The CDR3 loop reads CASSLGDSGANVLTF. CDR3 sequence (DNA): TGTGCCAGCAGCTTAGGGGACTCTGGGGCCAACGTCCTGACTTTC.